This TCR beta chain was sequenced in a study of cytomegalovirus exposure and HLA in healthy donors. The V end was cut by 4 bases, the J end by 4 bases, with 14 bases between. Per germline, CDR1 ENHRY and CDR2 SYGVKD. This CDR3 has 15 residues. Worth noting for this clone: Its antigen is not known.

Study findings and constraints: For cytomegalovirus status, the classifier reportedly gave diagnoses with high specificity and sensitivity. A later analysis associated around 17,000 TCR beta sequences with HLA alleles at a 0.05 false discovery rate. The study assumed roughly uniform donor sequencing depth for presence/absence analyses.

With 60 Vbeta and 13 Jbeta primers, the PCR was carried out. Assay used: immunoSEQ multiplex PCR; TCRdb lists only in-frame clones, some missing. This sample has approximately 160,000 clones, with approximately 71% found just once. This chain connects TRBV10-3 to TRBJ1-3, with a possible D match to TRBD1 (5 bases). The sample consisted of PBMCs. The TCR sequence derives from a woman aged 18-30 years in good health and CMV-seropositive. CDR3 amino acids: CAISGGTPAGNTIYF. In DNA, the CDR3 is TGTGCCATCAGTGGCGGGACCCCGGCGGGAAACACCATATATTTT.